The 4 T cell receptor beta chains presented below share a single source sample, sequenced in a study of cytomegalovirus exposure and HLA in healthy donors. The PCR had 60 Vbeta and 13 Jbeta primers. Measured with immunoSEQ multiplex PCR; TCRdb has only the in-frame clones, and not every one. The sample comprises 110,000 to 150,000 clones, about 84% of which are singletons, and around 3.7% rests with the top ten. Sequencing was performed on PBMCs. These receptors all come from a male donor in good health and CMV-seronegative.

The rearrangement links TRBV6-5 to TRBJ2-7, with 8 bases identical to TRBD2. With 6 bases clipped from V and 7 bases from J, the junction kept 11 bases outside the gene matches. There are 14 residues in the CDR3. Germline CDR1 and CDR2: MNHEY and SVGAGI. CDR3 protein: CASSSPGGGGEQYF. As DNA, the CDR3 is TGTGCCAGCAGCTCCCCCGGGGGGGGAGGTGAGCAGTACTTC.

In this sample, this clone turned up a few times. The CDR3 sequence: CASSPNGGYNSPLHF. The CDR3 DNA reads TGCGCCAGCAGCCCGAACGGGGGCTATAATTCACCCCTCCACTTT. The chain has TRBV5-1 and TRBJ1-6, with D perhaps TRBD1 (5 bases). The CDR3 is 15 residues long. V lost 4 bases and J lost 3, with 11 bases in between. In germline, CDR1 is SGHRS, CDR2 YFSETQ.

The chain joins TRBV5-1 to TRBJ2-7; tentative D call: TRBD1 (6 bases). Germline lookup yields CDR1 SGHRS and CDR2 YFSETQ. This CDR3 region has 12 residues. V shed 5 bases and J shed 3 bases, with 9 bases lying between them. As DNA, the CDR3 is TGCGCCAGCAGAAGAGGGGGCTACGAGCAGTACTTC. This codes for CASRRGGYEQYF.

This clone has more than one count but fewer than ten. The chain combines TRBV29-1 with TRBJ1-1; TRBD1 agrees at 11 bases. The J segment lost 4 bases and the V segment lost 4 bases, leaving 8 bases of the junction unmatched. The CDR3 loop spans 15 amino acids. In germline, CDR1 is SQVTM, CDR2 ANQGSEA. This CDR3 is CSVARTGGSGTEAFF. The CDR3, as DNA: TGCAGCGTTGCAAGGACAGGGGGCTCTGGCACTGAAGCTTTCTTT.